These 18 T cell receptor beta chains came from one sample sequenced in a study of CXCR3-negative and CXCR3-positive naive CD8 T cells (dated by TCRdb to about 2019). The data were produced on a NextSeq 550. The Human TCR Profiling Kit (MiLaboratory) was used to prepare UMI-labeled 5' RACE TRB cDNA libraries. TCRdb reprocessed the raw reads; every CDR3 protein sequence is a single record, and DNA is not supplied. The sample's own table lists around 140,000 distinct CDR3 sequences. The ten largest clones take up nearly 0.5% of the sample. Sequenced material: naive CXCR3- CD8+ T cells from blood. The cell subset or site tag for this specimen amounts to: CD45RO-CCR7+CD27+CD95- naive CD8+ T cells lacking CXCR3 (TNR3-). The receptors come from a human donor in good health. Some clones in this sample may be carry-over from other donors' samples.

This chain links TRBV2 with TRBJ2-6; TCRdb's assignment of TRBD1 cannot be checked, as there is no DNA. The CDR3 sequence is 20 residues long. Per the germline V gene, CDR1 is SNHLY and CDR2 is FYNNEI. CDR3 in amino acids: CASSADLSTGVSSGANVLTF.

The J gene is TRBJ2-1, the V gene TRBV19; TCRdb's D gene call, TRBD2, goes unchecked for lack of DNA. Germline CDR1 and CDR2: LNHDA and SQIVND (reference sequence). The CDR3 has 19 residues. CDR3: CASNDFGAGEPSSYNEQFF.

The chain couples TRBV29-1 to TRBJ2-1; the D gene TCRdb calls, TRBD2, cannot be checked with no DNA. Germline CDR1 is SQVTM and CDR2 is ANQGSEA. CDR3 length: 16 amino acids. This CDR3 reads CSVELVAGESYNEQFF.

The CDR3: CASSSPGQGRIRELFF. This rearrangement joins TRBV5-1 to TRBJ2-2; TCRdb's D call, TRBD1, is unchecked because there is no DNA. The CDR3 is 16 amino acids. CDR1 is SGHRS, CDR2 YFSETQ, per germline.

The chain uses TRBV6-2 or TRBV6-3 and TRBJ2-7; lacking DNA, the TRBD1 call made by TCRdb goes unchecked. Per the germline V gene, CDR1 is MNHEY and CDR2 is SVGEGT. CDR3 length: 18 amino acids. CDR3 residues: CASSFTRDRVWSSYEQYF.

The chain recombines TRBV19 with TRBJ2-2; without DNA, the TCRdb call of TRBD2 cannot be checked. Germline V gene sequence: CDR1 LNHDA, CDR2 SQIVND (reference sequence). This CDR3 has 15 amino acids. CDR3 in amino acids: CASSTWTENTGELFF.

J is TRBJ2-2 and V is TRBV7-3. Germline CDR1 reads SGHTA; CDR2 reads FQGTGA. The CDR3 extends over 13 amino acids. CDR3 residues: CASSSTSAGELFF.

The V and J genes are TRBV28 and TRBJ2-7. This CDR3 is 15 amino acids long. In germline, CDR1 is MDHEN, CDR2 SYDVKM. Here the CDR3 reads CASSLLAGRTYEQYF.

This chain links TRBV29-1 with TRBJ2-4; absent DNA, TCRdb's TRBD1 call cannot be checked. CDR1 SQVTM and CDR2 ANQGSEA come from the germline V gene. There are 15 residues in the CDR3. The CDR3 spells CSVSQEALAKNIQYF.

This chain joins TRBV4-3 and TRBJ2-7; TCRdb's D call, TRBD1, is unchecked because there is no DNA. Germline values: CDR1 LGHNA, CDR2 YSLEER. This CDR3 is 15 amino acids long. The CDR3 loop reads CASSQDWDSSYEQYF.

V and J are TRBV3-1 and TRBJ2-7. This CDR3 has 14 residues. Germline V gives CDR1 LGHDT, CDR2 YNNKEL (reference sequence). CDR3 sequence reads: CASSQANTDYEQYF.

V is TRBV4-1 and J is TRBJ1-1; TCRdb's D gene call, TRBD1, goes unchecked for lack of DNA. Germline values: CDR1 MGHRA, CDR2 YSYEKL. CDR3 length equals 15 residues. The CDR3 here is CASSQDPGAGAEAFF.

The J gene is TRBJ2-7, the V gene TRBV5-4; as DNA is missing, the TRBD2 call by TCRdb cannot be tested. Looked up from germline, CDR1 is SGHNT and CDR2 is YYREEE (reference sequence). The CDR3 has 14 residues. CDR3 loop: CASSLEGLEDEQYF.

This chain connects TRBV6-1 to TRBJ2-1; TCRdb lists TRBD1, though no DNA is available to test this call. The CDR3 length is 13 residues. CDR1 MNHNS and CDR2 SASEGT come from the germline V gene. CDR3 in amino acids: CASSPGRYNEQFF.

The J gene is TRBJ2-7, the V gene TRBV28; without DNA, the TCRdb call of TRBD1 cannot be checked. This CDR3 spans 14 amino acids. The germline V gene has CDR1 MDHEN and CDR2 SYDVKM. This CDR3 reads CASSALGQTYEQYF.

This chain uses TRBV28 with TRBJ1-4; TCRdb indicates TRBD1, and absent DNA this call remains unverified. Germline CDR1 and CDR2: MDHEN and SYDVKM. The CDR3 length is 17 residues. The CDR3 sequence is CASTQWGQRSTNEKLFF. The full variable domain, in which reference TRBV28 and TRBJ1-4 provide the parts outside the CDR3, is DVKVTQSSRYLVKRTGEKVFLECVQDMDHENMFWYRQDPGLGLRLIYFSYDVKMKEKGDIPEGYSVSREKKERFSLILESASTNQTSMYLCASTQWGQRSTNEKLFFGSGTQLSVL.

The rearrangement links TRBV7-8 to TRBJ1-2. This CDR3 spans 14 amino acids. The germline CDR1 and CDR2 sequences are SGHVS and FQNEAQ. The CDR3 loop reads CASSAQPTHYGYTF.

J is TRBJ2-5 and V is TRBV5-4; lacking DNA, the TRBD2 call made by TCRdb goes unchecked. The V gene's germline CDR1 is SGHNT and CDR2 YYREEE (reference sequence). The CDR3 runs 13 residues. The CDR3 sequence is CASRLGLQETQYF.